This T cell receptor (beta chain) came from a study of blood T cell repertoires in COVID-19. Study at large: Samples taken during acute and convalescent COVID-19 were collected in the United States, Italy and Spain. T cells, B-cell-depleted T cells, or PBMCs provided the cDNA or gDNA that served as material.

Per the study methods: Reference gene primer amplification in the assay estimated nucleated cell counts. Sequencing was performed with immunoSEQ multiplex PCR; in TCRdb, only in-frame clones are kept and a portion is missing. That table is the source of V, J and clone size, and D and trimming were worked out from the DNA. The sample lists about 170,000 clones, about 89% seen once, with approximately 3.5% in the top ten. This clone was observed a single time. With 0 bases removed from V and 4 bases from J, the gap between germline ends came to 12 bases. The CDR3 runs to 15 residues. Germline loops: CDR1 LNHNV, CDR2 YYDKDF (reference sequence).

The receptor's source is a man between 65 and 85 years old with acute or convalescent COVID-19. This sequence joins TRBV15 and TRBJ2-5; maybe TRBD2 (5 bases). Sequencing input: peripheral blood. The CDR3, as DNA: TGTGCCACCAGCAGAGATCGACTATCAAGAGAGACCCAGTACTTC. Translating it yields CATSRDRLSRETQYF.